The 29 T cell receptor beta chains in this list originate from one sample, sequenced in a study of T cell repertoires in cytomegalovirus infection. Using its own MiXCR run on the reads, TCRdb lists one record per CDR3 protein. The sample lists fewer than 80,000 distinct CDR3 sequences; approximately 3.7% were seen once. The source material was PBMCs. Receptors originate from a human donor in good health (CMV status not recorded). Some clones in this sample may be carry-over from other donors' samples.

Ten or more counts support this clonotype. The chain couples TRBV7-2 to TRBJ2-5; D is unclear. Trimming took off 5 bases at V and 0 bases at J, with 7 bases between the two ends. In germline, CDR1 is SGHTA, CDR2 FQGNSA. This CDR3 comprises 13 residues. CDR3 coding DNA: TGTGCCAGCAGCCTCCCGTACCAAGAGACCCAGTACTTC. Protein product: CASSLPYQETQYF. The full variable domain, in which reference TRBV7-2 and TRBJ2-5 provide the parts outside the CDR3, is GAGVSQSPSNKVTEKGKDVELRCDPISGHTALYWYRQSLGQGLEFLIYFQGNSAPDKSGLPSDRFSAERTGGSVSTLTIQRTQQEDSAVYLCASSLPYQETQYFGPGTRLLVL.

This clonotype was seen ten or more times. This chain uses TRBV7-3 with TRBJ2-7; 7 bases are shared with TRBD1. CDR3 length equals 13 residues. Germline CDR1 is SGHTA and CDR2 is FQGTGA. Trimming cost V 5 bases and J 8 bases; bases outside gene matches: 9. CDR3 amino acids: CASSPDRASKQYF. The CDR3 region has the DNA TGTGCCAGCAGCCCCGACAGGGCATCAAAGCAGTACTTC.

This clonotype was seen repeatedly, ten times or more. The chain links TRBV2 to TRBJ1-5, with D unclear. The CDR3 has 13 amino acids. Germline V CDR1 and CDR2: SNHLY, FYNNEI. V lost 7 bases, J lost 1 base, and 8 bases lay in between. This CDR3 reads CASTVVSNQPQHF. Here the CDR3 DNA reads TGTGCCAGCACCGTCGTGAGCAATCAGCCCCAGCATTTT.

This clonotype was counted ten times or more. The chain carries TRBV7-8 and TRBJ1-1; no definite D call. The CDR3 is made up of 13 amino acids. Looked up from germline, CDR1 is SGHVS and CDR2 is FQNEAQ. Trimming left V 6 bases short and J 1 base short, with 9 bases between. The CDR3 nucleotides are TGTGCCAGCAGACGTACAGCGAACACTGAAGCTTTCTTT. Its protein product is CASRRTANTEAFF.

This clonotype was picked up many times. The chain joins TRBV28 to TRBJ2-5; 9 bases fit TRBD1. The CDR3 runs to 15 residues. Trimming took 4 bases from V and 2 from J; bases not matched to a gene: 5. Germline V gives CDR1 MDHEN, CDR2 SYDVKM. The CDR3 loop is CASSYQTGGQETQYF. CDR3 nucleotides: TGTGCCAGCAGTTATCAGACAGGGGGTCAAGAGACCCAGTACTTC.

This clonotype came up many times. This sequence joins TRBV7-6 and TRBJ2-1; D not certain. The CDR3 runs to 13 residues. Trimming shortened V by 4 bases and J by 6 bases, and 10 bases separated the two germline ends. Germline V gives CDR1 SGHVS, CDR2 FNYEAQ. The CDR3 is CASSWGGVNEQFF. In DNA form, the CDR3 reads TGTGCCAGCAGCTGGGGTGGGGTCAATGAGCAGTTCTTC.

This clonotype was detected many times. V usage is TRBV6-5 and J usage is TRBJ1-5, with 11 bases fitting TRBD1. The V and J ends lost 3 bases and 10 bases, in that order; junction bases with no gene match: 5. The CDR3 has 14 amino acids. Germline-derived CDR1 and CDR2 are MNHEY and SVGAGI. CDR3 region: CASSYGTGGSPQHF. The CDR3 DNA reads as TGTGCCAGCAGTTATGGGACAGGGGGAAGCCCCCAGCATTTT.

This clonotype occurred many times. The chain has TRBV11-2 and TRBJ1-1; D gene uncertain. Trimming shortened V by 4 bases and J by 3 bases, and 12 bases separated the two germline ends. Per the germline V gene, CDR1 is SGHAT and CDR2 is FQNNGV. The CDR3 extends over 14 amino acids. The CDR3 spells CASSSDRGDTEAFF. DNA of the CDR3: TGTGCCAGCAGCTCAGATCGAGGAGACACTGAAGCTTTCTTT.

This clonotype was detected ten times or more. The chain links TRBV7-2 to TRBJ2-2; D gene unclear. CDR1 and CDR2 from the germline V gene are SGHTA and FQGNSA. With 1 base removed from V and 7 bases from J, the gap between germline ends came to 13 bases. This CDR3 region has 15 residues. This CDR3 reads CASSLGGGKNGELFF. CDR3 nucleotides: TGTGCCAGCAGCTTAGGGGGTGGGAAGAACGGGGAGCTGTTTTTT.

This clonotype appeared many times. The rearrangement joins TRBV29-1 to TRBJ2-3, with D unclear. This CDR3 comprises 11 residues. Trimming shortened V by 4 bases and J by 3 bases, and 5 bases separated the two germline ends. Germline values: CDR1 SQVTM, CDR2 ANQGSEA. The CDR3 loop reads CSVVITDTQYF. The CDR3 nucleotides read TGCAGCGTTGTAATAACAGATACGCAGTATTTT.

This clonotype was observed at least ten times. CDR3 coding DNA: TGTGCCAGCAGCTTACGGGCTAGAAAGGGGAGTGAGCAGTTCTTC. Its protein product is CASSLRARKGSEQFF. V usage is TRBV7-9 and J usage is TRBJ2-1; either TRBD1 or TRBD2 may supply D (5 bases each). V gave up 2 bases and J gave up 9 bases, with 17 bases separating them. This CDR3 is 15 amino acids long. Germline loops: CDR1 SEHNR, CDR2 FQNEAQ (reference sequence).

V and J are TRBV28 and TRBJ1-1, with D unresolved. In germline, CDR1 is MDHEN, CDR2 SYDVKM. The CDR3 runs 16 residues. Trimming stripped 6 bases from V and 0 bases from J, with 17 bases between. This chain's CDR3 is CASRPTPVFMNTEAFF. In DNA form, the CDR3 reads TGTGCCAGCAGGCCAACACCAGTTTTTATGAACACTGAAGCTTTCTTT. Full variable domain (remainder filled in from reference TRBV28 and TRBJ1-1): DVKVTQSSRYLVKRTGEKVFLECVQDMDHENMFWYRQDPGLGLRLIYFSYDVKMKEKGDIPEGYSVSREKKERFSLILESASTNQTSMYLCASRPTPVFMNTEAFFGQGTRLTVV.

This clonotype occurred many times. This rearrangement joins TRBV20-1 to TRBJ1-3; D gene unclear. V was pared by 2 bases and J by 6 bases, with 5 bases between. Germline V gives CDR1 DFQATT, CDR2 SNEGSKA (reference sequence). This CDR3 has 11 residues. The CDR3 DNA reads TGCAGTGCTAGAACCCCAAACACCATATATTTT. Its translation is CSARTPNTIYF.

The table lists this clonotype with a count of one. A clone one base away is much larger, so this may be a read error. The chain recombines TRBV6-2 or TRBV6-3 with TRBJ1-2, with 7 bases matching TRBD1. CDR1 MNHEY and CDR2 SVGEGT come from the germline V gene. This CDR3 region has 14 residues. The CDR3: CASSYLGQIYGCTF. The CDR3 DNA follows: TGTGCCAGCAGTTACCTGGGACAGATCTATGGCTGCACCTTC.

In nucleotides, the CDR3 is TGTGCCAGCAGCCTCTCGGCCCGAGGGAACACTGAAGCTTTCTTT. Protein: CASSLSARGNTEAFF. This chain links TRBV7-4 with TRBJ1-1; D remains ambiguous. V was shortened by 5 bases and J by 1 base, with 14 bases between the two germline ends. This CDR3 is 15 amino acids long. CDR1 is SGHVT and CDR2 is SQSDAQ in the germline V gene.

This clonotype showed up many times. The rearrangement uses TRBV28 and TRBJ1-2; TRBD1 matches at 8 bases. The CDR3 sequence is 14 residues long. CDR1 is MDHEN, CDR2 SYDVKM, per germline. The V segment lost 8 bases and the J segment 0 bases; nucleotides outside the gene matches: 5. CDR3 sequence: CASFRGLANYGYTF. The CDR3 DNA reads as TGTGCCAGCTTCAGGGGGCTAGCTAACTATGGCTACACCTTC.

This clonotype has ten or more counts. Written as DNA, the CDR3 is TGCGCCAGCAGCCAGAAGTATAATTCACCCCTCCACTTT. Its translation is CASSQKYNSPLHF. The chain employs TRBV4-3 and TRBJ1-6; D gene unclear. Trimming took off 3 bases at V and 4 bases at J, with 4 bases between the two ends. CDR3 size: 13 residues. Looked up from germline, CDR1 is LGHNA and CDR2 is YSLEER.

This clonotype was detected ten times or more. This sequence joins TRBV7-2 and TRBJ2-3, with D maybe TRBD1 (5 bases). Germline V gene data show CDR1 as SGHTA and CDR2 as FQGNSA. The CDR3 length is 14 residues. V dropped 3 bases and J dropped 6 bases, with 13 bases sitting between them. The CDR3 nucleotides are TGTGCCAGCAGCTTTAGGCAGGGCAGGGATACGCAGTATTTT. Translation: CASSFRQGRDTQYF. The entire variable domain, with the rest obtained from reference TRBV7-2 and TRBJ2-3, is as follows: GAGVSQSPSNKVTEKGKDVELRCDPISGHTALYWYRQSLGQGLEFLIYFQGNSAPDKSGLPSDRFSAERTGGSVSTLTIQRTQQEDSAVYLCASSFRQGRDTQYFGPGTRLTVL.

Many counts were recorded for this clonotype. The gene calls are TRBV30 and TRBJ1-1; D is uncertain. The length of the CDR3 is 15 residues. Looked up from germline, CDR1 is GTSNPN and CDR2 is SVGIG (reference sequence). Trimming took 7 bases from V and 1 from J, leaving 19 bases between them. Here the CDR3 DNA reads TGTGCCTTCAAGGGCCTTGGATATGGGAACACTGAAGCTTTCTTT. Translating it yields CAFKGLGYGNTEAFF.

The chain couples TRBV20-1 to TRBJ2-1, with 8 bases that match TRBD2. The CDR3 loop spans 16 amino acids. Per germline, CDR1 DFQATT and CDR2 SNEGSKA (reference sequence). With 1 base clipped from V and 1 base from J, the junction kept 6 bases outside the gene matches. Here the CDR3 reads CSARGGAGDSYNEQFF. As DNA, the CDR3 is TGCAGTGCTAGAGGAGGAGCGGGGGATTCCTACAATGAGCAGTTCTTC.

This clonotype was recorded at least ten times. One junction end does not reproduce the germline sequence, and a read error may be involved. CDR3 sequence reads: CASSSTMGQRSFPF. The DNA of the CDR3 is TGTGCCAGCAGTTCTACCATGGGTCAACGTTCTTTCCCCTTC. This chain uses TRBV28 with TRBJ1-2; D is undetermined. There are 14 residues in the CDR3. Germline assignment: CDR1 MDHEN and CDR2 SYDVKM.

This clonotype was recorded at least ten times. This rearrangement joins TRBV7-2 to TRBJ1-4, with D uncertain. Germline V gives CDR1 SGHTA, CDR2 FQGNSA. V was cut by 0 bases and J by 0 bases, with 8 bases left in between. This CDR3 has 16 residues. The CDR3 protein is CASSLAGRATNEKLFF. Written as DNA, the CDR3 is TGTGCCAGCAGCTTAGCCGGGCGGGCAACTAATGAAAAACTGTTTTTT.

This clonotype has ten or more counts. The CDR3 is CSVETGNTIYF. The CDR3 DNA sequence: TGCAGCGTTGAAACAGGAAACACCATATATTTT. The chain couples TRBV29-1 to TRBJ1-3; D is undetermined. Trimming shortened V by 2 bases and J by 4 bases, and 3 bases separated the two germline ends. Germline V gene sequence: CDR1 SQVTM, CDR2 ANQGSEA. This CDR3 has 11 residues.

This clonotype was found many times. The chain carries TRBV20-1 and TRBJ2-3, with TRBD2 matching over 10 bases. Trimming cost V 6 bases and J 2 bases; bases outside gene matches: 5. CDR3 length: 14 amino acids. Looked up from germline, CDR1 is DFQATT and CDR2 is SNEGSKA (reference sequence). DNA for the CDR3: TGCAGTGCCCTAGCGGGGGCTGTCACAGATACGCAGTATTTT. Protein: CSALAGAVTDTQYF.

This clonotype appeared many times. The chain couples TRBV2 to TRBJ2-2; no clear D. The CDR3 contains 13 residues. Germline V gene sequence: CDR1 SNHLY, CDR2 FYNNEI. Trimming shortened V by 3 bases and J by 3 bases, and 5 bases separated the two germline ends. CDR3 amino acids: CASSEGYTGELFF. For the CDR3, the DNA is TGTGCCAGCAGTGAGGGTTACACCGGGGAGCTGTTTTTT.

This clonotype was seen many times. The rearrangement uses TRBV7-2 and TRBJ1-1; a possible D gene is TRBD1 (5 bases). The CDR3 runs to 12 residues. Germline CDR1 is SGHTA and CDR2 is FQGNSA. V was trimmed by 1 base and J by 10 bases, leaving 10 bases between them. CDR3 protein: CASSLEGIGAFF. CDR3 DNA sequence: TGTGCCAGCAGCTTAGAGGGGATCGGAGCTTTCTTT.

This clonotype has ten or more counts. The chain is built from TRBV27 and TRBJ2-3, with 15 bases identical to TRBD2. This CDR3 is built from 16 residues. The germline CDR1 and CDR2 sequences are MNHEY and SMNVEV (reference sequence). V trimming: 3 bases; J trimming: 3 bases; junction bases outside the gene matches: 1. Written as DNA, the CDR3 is TGTGCCAGCAGTTTTGGACTAGCGGGGGGGACAGATACGCAGTATTTT. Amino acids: CASSFGLAGGTDTQYF.

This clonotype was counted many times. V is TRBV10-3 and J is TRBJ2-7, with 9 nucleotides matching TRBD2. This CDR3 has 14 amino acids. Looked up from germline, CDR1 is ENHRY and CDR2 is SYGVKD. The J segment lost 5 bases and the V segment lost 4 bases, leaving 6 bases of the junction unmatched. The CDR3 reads CAISGPSGTNEQYF. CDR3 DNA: TGTGCCATCAGTGGCCCTAGCGGGACCAACGAGCAGTACTTC.

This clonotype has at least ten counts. This CDR3 is CASSIAPLFGSYNEQFF. CDR3 bases: TGTGCCAGTAGTATAGCCCCCCTATTTGGGTCCTACAATGAGCAGTTCTTC. The V and J genes are TRBV19 and TRBJ2-1; no clear D gene. The CDR3 length is 17 residues. Trimming pared 1 base from V and 1 base from J, leaving 14 bases between. Germline CDR1 LNHDA, CDR2 SQIVND (reference sequence).